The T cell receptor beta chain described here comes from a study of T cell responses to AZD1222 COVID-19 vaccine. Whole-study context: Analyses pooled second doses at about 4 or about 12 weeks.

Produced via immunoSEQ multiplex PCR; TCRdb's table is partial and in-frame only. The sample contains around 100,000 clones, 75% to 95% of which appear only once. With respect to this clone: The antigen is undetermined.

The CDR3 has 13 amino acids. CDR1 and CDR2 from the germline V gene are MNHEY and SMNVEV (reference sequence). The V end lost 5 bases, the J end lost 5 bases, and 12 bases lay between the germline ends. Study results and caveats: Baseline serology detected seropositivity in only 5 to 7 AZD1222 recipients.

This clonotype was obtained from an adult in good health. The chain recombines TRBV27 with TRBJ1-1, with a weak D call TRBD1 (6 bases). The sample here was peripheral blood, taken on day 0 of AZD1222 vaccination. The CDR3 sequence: CASSQGGTTEAFF. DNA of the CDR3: TGTGCCAGCAGTCAAGGGGGTACGACTGAAGCTTTCTTT.